This TCR delta chain was recorded in a study of gamma-delta chains in newborns, infants, children. Whole-study context: Microbial exposure reportedly drives polyclonal innate γδ T cell expansion after birth.

TCRdb called clones from the reads again using CATT. This table has 5,700 or so delta-chain clones, 2% to 3% appearing once. About this clone itself: TCRdb has a much larger clone's protein, which differs at residue 5 from the translation of this DNA, likely because of a read error; what is shown is the protein translated from the DNA.

V lost 3 bases and J lost 2; bases outside the gene matches: 6. Germline V gene lookup returns CDR1 GEAIGNYY and CDR2 EKD. This CDR3 contains 17 residues. This receptor was obtained from a child who was a newborn, infant or young child, either healthy, febrile or measles-vaccinated (not recorded which). The sequencing sample was made of blood. The chain joins TRDV2 to TRDJ3; 7 bases are shared with TRDD3. CDR3 bases: TGTGCCTGTGACGCCGTACTGGGGACCTGGGACACCCGACAGATGTTTTTC. Translated, it gives CACDAVLGTWDTRQMFF.